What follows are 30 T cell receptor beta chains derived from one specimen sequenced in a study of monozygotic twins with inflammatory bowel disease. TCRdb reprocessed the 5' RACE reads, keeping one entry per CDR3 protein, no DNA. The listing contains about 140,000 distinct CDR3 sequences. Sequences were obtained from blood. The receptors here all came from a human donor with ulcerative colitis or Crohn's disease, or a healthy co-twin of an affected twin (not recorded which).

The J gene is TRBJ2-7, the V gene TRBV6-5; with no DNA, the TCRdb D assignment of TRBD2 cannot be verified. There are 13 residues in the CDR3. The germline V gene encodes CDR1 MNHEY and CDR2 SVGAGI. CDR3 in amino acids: CASTDGGVYEQYF.

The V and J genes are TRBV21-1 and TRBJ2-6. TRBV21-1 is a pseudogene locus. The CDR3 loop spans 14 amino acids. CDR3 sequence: CASSKGSGANVLTF.

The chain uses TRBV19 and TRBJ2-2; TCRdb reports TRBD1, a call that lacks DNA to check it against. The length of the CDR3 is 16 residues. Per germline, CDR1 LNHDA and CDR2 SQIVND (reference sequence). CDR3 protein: CASSTGTGWDTGELFF.

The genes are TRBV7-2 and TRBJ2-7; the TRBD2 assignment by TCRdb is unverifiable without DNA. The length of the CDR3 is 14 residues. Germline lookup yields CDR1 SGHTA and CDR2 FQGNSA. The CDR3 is CASSAGLNRHEQYF.

This chain's CDR3 is CASSLVPDNEQFF. The V and J genes are TRBV5-1 and TRBJ2-1; without DNA, the TCRdb call of TRBD1 cannot be checked. Per the germline V gene, CDR1 is SGHRS and CDR2 is YFSETQ. The CDR3 is 13 residues long.

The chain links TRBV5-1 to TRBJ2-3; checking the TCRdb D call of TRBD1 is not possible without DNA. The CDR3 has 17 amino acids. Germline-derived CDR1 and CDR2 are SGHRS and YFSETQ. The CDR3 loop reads CASSLWRGTVPTDTQYF.

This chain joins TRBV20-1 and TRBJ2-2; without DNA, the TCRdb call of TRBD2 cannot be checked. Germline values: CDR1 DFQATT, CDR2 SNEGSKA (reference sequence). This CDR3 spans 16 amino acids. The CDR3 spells CSASQIRGGNTGELFF.

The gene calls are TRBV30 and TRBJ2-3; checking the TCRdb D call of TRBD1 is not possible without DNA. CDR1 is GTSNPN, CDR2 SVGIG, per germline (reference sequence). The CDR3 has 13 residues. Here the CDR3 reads CAWSVLGGGTQYF.

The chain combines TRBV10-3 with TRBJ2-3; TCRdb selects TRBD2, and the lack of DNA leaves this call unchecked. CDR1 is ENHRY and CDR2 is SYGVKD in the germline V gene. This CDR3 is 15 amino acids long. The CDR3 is CAISLAGANTDTQYF.

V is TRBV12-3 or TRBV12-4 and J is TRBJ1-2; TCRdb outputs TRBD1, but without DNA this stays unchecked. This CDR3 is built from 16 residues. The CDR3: CASSLVQGMGPPGYTF.

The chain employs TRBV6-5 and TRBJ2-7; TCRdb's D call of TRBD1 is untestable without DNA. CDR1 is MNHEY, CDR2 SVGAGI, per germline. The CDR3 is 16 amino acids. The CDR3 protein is CASSLSGTAISYEQYF.

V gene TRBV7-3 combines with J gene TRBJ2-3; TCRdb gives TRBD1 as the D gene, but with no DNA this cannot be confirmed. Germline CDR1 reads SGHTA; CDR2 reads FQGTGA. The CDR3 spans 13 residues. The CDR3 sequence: CASSLNPGDTQYF.

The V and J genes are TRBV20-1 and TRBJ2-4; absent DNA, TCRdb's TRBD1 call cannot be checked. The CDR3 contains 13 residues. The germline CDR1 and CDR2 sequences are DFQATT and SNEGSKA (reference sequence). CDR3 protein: CSVGVLAKNIQYF.

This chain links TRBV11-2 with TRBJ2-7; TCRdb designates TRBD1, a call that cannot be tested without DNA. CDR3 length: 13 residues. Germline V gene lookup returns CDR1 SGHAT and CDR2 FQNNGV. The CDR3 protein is CASSRDNDYEQYF.

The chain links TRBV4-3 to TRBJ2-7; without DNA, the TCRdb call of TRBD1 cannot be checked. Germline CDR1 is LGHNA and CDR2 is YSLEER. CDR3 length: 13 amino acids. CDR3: CASSQSRGLEQYF.

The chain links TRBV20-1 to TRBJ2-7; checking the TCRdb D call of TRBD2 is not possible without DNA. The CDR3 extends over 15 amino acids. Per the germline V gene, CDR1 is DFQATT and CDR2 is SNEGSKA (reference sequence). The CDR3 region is CSARDAWASRGEQYF.

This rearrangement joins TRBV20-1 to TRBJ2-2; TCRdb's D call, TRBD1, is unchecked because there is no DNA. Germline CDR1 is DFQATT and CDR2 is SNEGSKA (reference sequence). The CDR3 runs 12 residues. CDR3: CSAGAGPRELFF.

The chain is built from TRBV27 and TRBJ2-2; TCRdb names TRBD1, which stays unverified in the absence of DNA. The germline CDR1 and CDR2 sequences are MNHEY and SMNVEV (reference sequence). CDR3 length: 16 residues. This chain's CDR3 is CASTPRAGVNTGELFF.

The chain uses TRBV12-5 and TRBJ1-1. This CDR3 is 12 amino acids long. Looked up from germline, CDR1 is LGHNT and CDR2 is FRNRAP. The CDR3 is CASALNVGEAFF.

CDR3 residues: CASSPDHRQTLRAYNEQFF. This rearrangement joins TRBV9 to TRBJ2-1; TCRdb lists TRBD1, though no DNA is available to test this call. Germline V gene sequence: CDR1 SGDLS, CDR2 YYNGEE. There are 19 residues in the CDR3.

CDR3 region: CASWSPAETEAFF. V and J are TRBV5-1 and TRBJ1-1. Germline lookup yields CDR1 SGHRS and CDR2 YFSETQ. This CDR3 region has 13 residues.

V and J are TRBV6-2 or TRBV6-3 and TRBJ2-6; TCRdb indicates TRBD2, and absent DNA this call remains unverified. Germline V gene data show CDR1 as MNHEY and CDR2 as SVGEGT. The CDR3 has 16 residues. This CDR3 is CASSRPRFSGANVLTF.

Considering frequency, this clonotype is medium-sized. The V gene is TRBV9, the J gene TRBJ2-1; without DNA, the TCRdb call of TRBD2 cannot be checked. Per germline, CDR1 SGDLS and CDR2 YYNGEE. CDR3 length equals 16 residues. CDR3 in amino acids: CASSVSSGGAGNEQFF.

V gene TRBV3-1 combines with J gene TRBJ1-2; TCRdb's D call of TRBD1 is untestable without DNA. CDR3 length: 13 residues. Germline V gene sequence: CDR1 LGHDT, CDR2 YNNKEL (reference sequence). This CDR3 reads CASLGRGNYGYTF.

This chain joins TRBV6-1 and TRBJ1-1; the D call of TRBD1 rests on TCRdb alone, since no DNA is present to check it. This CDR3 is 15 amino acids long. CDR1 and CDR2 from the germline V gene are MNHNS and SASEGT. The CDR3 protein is CASTEGPGMNTEAFF.

Here the CDR3 reads CASSFWGNYGYTF. The chain couples TRBV12-3 or TRBV12-4 to TRBJ1-2; TCRdb proposes TRBD1, but this gene call is untestable without DNA. This CDR3 contains 13 residues.

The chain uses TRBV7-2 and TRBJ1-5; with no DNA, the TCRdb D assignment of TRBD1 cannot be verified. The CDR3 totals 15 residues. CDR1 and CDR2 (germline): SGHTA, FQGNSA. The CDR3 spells CASSLAGGLEQPQHF.

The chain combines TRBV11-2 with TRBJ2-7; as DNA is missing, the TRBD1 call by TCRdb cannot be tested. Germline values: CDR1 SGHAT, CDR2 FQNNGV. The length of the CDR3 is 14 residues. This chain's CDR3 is CASSLELGGSEQYF.

The CDR3 protein is CASRPRAARGELFF. V is TRBV7-2 and J is TRBJ2-2; TCRdb designates TRBD2, a call that cannot be tested without DNA. Germline V gene lookup returns CDR1 SGHTA and CDR2 FQGNSA. The CDR3 totals 14 residues. The full variable domain, its missing parts supplied by reference TRBV7-2 and TRBJ2-2, is GAGVSQSPSNKVTEKGKDVELRCDPISGHTALYWYRQSLGQGLEFLIYFQGNSAPDKSGLPSDRFSAERTGGSVSTLTIQRTQQEDSAVYLCASRPRAARGELFFGEGSRLTVL.

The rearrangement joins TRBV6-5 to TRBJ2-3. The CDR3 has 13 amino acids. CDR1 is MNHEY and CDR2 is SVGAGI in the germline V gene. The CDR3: CASSYLAADTQYF.